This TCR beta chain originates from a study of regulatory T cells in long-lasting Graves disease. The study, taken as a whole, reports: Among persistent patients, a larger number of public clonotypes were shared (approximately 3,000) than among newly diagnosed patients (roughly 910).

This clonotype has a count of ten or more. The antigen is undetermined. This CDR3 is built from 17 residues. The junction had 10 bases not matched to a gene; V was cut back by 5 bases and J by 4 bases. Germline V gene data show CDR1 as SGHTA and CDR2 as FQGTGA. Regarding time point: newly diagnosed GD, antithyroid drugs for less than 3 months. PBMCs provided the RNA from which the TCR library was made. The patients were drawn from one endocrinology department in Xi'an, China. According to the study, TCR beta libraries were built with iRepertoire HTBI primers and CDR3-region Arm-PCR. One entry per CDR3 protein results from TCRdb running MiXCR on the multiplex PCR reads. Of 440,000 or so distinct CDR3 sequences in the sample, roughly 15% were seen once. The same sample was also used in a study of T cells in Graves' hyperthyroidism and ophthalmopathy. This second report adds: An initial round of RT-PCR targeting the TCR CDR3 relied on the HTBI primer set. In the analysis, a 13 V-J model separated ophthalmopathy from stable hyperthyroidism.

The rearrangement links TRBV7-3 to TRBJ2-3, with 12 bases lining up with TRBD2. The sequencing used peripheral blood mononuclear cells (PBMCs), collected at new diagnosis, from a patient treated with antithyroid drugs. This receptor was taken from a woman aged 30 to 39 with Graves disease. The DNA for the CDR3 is TGTGCCAGCAGCCCTAGGACTAGCGGGAAGGGGGCAGATACGCAGTATTTT. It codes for CASSPRTSGKGADTQYF.